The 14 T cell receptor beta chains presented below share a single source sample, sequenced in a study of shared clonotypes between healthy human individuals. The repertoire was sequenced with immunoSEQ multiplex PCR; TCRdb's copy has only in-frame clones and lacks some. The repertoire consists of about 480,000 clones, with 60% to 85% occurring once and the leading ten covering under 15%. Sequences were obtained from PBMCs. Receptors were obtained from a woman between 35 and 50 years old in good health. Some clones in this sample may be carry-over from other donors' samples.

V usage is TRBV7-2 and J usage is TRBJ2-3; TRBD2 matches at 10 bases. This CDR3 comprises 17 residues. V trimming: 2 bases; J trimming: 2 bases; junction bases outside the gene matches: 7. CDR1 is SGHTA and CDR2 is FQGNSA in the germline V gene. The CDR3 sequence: CASSLRASGSYTDTQYF. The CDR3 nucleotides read TGTGCCAGCAGCTTACGGGCTAGCGGGAGCTACACAGATACGCAGTATTTT.

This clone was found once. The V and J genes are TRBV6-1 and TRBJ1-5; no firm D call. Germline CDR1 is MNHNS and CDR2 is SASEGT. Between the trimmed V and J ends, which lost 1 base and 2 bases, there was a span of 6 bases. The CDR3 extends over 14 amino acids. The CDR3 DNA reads TGTGCCAGCAGTGAAGACGACGGCAATCAGCCCCAGCATTTT. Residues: CASSEDDGNQPQHF.

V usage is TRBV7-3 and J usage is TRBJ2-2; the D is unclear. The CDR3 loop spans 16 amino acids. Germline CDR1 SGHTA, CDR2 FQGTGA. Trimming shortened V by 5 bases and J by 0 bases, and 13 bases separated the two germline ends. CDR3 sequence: CASSPVLVANTGELFF. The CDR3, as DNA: TGTGCCAGCAGCCCTGTCCTGGTCGCGAACACCGGGGAGCTGTTTTTT.

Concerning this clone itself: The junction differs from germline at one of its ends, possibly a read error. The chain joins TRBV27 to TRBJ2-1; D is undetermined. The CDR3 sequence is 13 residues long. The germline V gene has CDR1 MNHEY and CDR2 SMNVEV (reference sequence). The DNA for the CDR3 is TGTGCCACCAGTCTCGTGGGTCTTCCTGAGCAGTTCTTC. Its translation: CATSLVGLPEQFF.

CDR3 in DNA: TGCGCCAGCAGCCAAGATACGCGGGGTGGAAGCTATGGCTACACCTTC. It encodes CASSQDTRGGSYGYTF. V is TRBV4-1 and J is TRBJ1-2; D uncertain. The germline V and J ends were trimmed by 0 bases and 4 bases, with 15 bases remaining between them. The CDR3 extends over 16 amino acids. Looked up from germline, CDR1 is MGHRA and CDR2 is YSYEKL.

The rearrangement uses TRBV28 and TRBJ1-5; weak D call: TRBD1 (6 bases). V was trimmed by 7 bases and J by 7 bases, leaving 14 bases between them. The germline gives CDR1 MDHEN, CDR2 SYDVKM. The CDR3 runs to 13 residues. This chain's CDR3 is CASTTGFYQPQHF. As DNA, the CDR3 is TGTGCCAGCACCACAGGGTTCTACCAGCCCCAGCATTTT. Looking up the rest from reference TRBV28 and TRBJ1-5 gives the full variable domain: DVKVTQSSRYLVKRTGEKVFLECVQDMDHENMFWYRQDPGLGLRLIYFSYDVKMKEKGDIPEGYSVSREKKERFSLILESASTNQTSMYLCASTTGFYQPQHFGDGTRLSIL.

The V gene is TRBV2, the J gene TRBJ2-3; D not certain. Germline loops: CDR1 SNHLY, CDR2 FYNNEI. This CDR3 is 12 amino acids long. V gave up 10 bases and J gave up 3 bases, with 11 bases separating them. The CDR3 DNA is TGTGCCACGCGGCCGATTACAGATACGCAGTATTTT. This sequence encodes CATRPITDTQYF.

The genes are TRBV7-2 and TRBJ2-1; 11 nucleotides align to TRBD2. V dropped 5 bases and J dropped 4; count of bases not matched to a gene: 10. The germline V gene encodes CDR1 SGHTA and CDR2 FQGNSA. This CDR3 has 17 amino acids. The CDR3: CASSPTTSGRGYNEQFF. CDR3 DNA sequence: TGTGCCAGCAGCCCAACCACTAGCGGGAGAGGGTACAATGAGCAGTTCTTC.

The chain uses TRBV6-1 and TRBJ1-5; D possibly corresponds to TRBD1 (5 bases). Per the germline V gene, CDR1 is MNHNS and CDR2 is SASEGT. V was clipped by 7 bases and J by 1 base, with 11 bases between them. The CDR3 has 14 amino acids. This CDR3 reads CASIPGGSNQPQHF. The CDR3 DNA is TGTGCCAGCATCCCGGGGGGGAGCAATCAGCCCCAGCATTTT.

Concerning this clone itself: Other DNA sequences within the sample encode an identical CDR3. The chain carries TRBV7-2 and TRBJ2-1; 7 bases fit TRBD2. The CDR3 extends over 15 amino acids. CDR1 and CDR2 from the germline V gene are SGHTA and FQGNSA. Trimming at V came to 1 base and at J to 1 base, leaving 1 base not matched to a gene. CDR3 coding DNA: TGTGCCAGCAGCTTAGGCGGGAGATCCTACAATGAGCAGTTCTTC. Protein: CASSLGGRSYNEQFF.

CDR3 sequence: CASSPGLAEYNEQFF. In nucleotides, the CDR3 is TGTGCCAGCAGCCCGGGACTAGCGGAGTACAATGAGCAGTTCTTC. The chain has TRBV7-2 and TRBJ2-1; TRBD2 aligns across 11 bases. In germline, CDR1 is SGHTA, CDR2 FQGNSA. The CDR3 is made up of 15 amino acids. V shed 5 bases, J shed 4 bases, and the junction held 4 bases outside the gene matches.

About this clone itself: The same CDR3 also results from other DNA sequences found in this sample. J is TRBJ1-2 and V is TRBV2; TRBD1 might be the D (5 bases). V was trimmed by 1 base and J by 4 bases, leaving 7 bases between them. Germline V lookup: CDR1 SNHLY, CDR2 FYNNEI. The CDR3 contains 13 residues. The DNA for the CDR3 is TGTGCCAGCAGTGAAGGCCAGGGCTATGGCTACACCTTC. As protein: CASSEGQGYGYTF.

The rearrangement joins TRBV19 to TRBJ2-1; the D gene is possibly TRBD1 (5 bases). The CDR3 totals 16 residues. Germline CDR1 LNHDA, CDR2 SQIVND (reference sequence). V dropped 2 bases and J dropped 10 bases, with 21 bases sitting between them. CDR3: CASSILTEPPGWEQFF. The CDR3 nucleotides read TGTGCCAGTAGTATATTGACAGAGCCTCCGGGCTGGGAGCAGTTCTTC.

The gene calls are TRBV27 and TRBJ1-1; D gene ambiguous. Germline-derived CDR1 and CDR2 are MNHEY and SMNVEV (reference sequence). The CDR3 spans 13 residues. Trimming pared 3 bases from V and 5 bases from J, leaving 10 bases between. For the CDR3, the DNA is TGTGCCAGCAGTTTTGGAGAAACGACTGAAGCTTTCTTT. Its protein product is CASSFGETTEAFF.